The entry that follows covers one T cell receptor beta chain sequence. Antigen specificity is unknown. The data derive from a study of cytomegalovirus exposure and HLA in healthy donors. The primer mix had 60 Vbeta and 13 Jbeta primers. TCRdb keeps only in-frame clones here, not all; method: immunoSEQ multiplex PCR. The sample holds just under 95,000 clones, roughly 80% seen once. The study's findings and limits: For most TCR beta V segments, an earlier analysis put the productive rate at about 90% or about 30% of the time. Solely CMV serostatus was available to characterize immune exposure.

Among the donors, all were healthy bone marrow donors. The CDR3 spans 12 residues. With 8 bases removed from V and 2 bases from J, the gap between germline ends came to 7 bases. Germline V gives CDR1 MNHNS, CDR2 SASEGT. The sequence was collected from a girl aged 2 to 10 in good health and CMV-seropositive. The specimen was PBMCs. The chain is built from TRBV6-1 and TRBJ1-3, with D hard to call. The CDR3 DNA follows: TGTGCCAGCCCCGGGGCTGGAAACACCATATATTTT. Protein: CASPGAGNTIYF.